This T cell receptor beta chain was captured in a study of beta chain features in type 1 diabetes. Turning to this clone: Its antigen remains unidentified.

The trim removed 0 bases at V and 7 bases at J, leaving 13 bases unmatched. The V gene's germline CDR1 is SGHRS and CDR2 YFSETQ. The CDR3 sequence is 17 residues long. Sequenced material consisted of expressed TCRB transcripts (all of the isolated RNA was reverse transcribed). TCRdb's copy holds only in-frame clones and misses some; the assay was immunoSEQ multiplex PCR. The sample gives 350,000 or so clones, 15% to 20% of which show up once; 0.035% to 0.055% is in the top ten. Study-level results: Reads derived from cDNA could over-represent cells showing high TCR expression.

Purity of each sorted population was above 95%. The receptor was isolated from a woman in her late teens or twenties in good health. The chain is built from TRBV5-1 and TRBJ2-1; 7 positions agree with TRBD2. The sample was naive CD4+ T cells from blood. For the CDR3, the DNA is TGCGCCAGCAGCTTGGATCTGGGCGGGAGCACGGCAAATGAGCAGTTCTTC. Translation: CASSLDLGGSTANEQFF. The whole variable domain, remainder taken from reference TRBV5-1 and TRBJ2-1, is KAGVTQTPRYLIKTRGQQVTLSCSPISGHRSVSWYQQTPGQGLQFLFEYFSETQRNKGNFPGRFSGRQFSNSRSEMNVSTLELGDSALYLCASSLDLGGSTANEQFFGPGTRLTVL.